This note documents a single T cell receptor (beta chain) sequence. CDR1 and CDR2 from the germline V gene are MNHEY and SMNVEV (reference sequence). This CDR3 spans 14 amino acids. The V and J ends lost 6 bases and 0 bases respectively, with 11 bases between them. In the original analysis: For nucleated cells, counts were estimated from reference gene primer amplification. Clones were read by immunoSEQ multiplex PCR, and TCRdb kept only the in-frame ones, dropping some. V, J and clone size are those of that table, while D and trimming were read from the DNA. The data hold 400,000 or so clones, with 89% observed a single time. These data come from a study of blood T cell repertoires in COVID-19. Study information: Sites in the United States, Italy and Spain provided acute and convalescent COVID-19 samples. From T cells, B-cell-depleted T cells, or PBMCs came the material, which was cDNA or gDNA.

One Seattle source followed patients from active infection through their disease course. This receptor was identified in a woman aged 40 to 50 with COVID-19, enrolled during active disease. This chain joins TRBV27 and TRBJ1-2; perhaps TRBD1 as D (6 bases). Sequenced input: peripheral blood. Written as DNA, the CDR3 is TGTGCCAGCAGCCCCTGGACAGCTAACTATGGCTACACCTTC. It yields the protein CASSPWTANYGYTF.